This entry features one TCR beta chain sequence. This clonotype was seen more than once but under ten times. Its antigen is not yet known. No base qualities exist here, and no much larger clone lies one base off it. The library was built by means of 5' RACE. These reads were obtained on an Illumina HiSeq 2500. A second PCR of about 6 to 11 cycles was run with a J-beta primer mix and a sample-barcoded 5' primer. A template-switch 5' adaptor carrying 12 random nucleotides introduced a unique molecular identifier onto each TCR beta cDNA molecule. Each sample yielded at least 2.5 million CDR3-containing paired-end reads. First-strand cDNA synthesis was performed from all RNA using the Mint cDNA synthesis kit, with priming by a TRBC-specific oligonucleotide. All cDNA was treated with uracil-DNA glycosylase and then went through a first 18-cycle PCR with the universal primers M1SS and BC2_uni_R. The paper's data handling went like this. For normalization, 1 million high-quality reads, each with a distinct molecular identifier, were randomly selected from each sample. Reads with shared molecular identifiers were discarded instead of being binned into consensus sequences. MiTCR, set to a Q25 quality threshold and the strictest error-elimination algorithm, was used for CDR3 identification, clonotype clustering and error correction. A nonparametric unseen species model with Euler transformation was used to estimate a lower bound on total TCR beta diversity. Through fastp at Q25 and MiXCR, TCRdb rebuilt clones from the public reads, retaining in-frame beta chains. Rows with one shared CDR3 protein collapse into an entry with the most common genes and DNA. These V and J calls rely on TCRdb rather than the paper's analysis. This sample comprises 750,000 to 950,000 distinct CDR3 sequences, 25% to 30% of them detected only once. The ten biggest clones cover 10% of the sample.

V sheds 5 bases and J sheds 7 bases, leaving 14 bases between their ends. The CDR3 runs 13 amino acids, cysteine and phenylalanine included. Of the read, only the CDR3 DNA is kept; its 39 bases are in frame from base 1. CDR1 MDHEN and CDR2 SYDVKM are derived from the germline V gene. This sample is drawn from a study of blood T cells in healthy people across ages (dated by TCRdb to about 2015). Study-wide context: In model experiments, template switching captured about one uniquely barcoded TCR beta cDNA molecule for every two T cells. The study measured age-related changes in TCR beta repertoire diversity using deep sequencing normalized with unique cDNA molecular identifiers. The donors were split into four age groups: young (average around 15 years), middle-aged (more than 35), aged (about 62) and long-lived (under 90). For two donors (one aged 18 to 29 and one aged 80 or older), the study analyzed two additional independent replicas of 1 million unique cDNA reads from the same blood draw.

The 35 to 40 donors, aged about 6 to 95 years, were systemically healthy Caucasian individuals from Russia. Around 9.8 milliliters of peripheral blood were collected from each donor into EDTA-treated Vacutainer tubes. Ficoll-Paque density-gradient centrifugation was used to isolate PBMCs, with at least 7 million per sample. Total RNA was extracted from PBMCs with Trizol reagent, with at least 6 micrograms obtained per sample. For every donor, flow cytometry on a PBMC aliquot measured the percentage of naive CD45RAhigh/CD27high T cells. Overall study outcomes, separate from this receptor: Compared with the aged group, the long-lived group had more naive CD4+ T cells, fewer expanded clones and increased TCR diversity, suggesting age selection. Estimates of total diversity from one million sequenced T cells were regarded as lower bounds and underestimates. As age increased, observed TCR beta diversity per million T cells dropped in a roughly linear way, and a significant reduction was already evident by age roughly 40. Because donor CMV infection status was unknown, age-related changes in expanded clonotypes were potentially confounded. Bulk unsorted PBMC profiling prevented conclusive comparison of naive and antigen-experienced compartments. There was a strong correlation between observed TCR beta diversity and the percentage of naive T cells measured by flow cytometry.

The same sample was also studied in work on T cells of mothers and their children. As the second study states: Nine systemically healthy Caucasian individuals, comprising three mothers and their six children, were included as donors. cDNA synthesis used all of the extracted RNA, with roughly 1.6 ug of RNA in each 15 ul reaction. Sample barcodes and 2-4 random nucleotides were added via the M1S primer in the second PCR. Over 8 million TCR beta CDR3 reads were obtained for each mother, and 3 million to 3.5 million reads were obtained for each child. TCR recombination output is similarly shaped by thymic selection in related and unrelated pairs, with a minor effect exerted by inherited differences. Normalized repertoire overlap was always found to be slightly, but never significantly, higher in related mother-child pairs than in unrelated mother-child pairs. No persistent microchimeric T cell clones were detected, at a sensitivity of approximately 110 clones per million clonotypes. To look for features that set related mother-child pairs apart from unrelated individuals, the researchers ran deep NGS to compare the TCR beta repertoires of mothers and children. Mothers averaged about 40 +/- 4 years of age and children averaged about 10 +/- 4 years. After adapters were ligated using NEBNext reagents, the libraries underwent 100+100 nt paired-end sequencing on an Illumina HiSeq 2000. To prevent cross-contamination, the mother and child libraries were prepared a month apart and were sequenced in separate runs. Between about 500,000 and 2,300,000 distinct TCR beta clonotypes were identified per donor. Naive TCR beta clonotypes were estimated from low-frequency clonotypes matched to each donor's FACS-determined naive share, without sorting.

The chain is made from TRBV28 and TRBJ1-2, with an unclear D gene assignment. This clonotype was sampled from a woman in her 40s in good health. The sequencing sample was made of blood. The DNA sequence is as follows: TGTGCCAGCAGTATGCTGACACGGCTTGGCTACACCTTC. This is translated as CASSMLTRLGYTF.